Listed below are T cell receptor beta chains from one sample, sequenced in a study of cytomegalovirus exposure and HLA in healthy donors. The method was immunoSEQ multiplex PCR; TCRdb's version includes in-frame clones alone and lacks a portion of them. The data contain about 200,000 clones, over 75% of them singletons. The sequenced sample was PBMCs. These receptors were collected from a woman aged 50 to 60 in good health and CMV-seronegative. Both conserved end residues are part of each CDR3. Each record gives: J gene, V gene, D gene, clone size, CDR3 protein, CDR3 DNA. A D gene is named only where the DNA matches it firmly. Clone size is shown for a subset of rows, as once, few, many or a class of expanded clone.

j_gene: TRBJ1-1
v_gene: TRBV7-2
d_gene: .
abundance: .
CDR3aa: CASSLRGGSTEAFF
CDR3nt: TGTGCCAGCAGCTTAAGGGGCGGGAGCACTGAAGCTTTCTTT

j_gene: TRBJ1-5
v_gene: TRBV27
d_gene: .
abundance: few
CDR3aa: CASSLSGSSNQPQHF
CDR3nt: TGTGCCAGCAGTTTGTCGGGGAGTAGCAATCAGCCCCAGCATTTT

j_gene: TRBJ1-5
v_gene: TRBV7-2
d_gene: TRBD1
abundance: .
CDR3aa: CASSLEGAGINQPQHF
CDR3nt: TGTGCCAGCAGCTTAGAGGGGGCAGGGATCAATCAGCCCCAGCATTTT

j_gene: TRBJ2-5
v_gene: TRBV7-2
d_gene: .
abundance: .
CDR3aa: CASSLSRVEETQYF
CDR3nt: TGTGCCAGCAGCTTATCCAGGGTGGAGGAGACCCAGTACTTC

j_gene: TRBJ2-7
v_gene: TRBV18
d_gene: TRBD2
abundance: .
CDR3aa: CASSAGLAGKSYEQYF
CDR3nt: TGTGCCAGCTCGGCGGGACTAGCGGGGAAATCCTACGAGCAGTACTTC

j_gene: TRBJ2-1
v_gene: TRBV21-1
d_gene: .
abundance: .
CDR3aa: CASSKDRTLYNEQFF
CDR3nt: TGTGCCAGCAGCAAAGATCGGACACTCTACAATGAGCAGTTCTTC

j_gene: TRBJ1-1
v_gene: TRBV4-3
d_gene: .
abundance: .
CDR3aa: CASSQEPGMNTEAFF
CDR3nt: TGCGCCAGCAGCCAAGAGCCAGGGATGAACACTGAAGCTTTCTTT

j_gene: TRBJ2-3
v_gene: TRBV27
d_gene: TRBD2
abundance: .
CDR3aa: CASSPGTGGPTDTQYF
CDR3nt: TGTGCCAGCAGTCCGGGGACGGGAGGCCCCACAGATACGCAGTATTTT

j_gene: TRBJ2-7
v_gene: TRBV27
d_gene: TRBD1
abundance: .
CDR3aa: CASRGFGQGTYEQYF
CDR3nt: TGTGCCAGCCGGGGATTTGGACAGGGAACCTACGAGCAGTACTTC

j_gene: TRBJ2-7
v_gene: TRBV27
d_gene: .
abundance: .
CDR3aa: CASTATYEQYF
CDR3nt: TGTGCCAGCACCGCGACCTACGAGCAGTACTTC

j_gene: TRBJ2-1
v_gene: TRBV28
d_gene: TRBD2
abundance: .
CDR3aa: CASSSGGTKDNEQFF
CDR3nt: TGTGCCAGCAGTTCGGGCGGGACTAAAGACAATGAGCAGTTCTTC

j_gene: TRBJ2-5
v_gene: TRBV6-5
d_gene: TRBD2
abundance: .
CDR3aa: CASSTGAGGQETQYF
CDR3nt: TGTGCCAGCAGCACCGGAGCGGGGGGGCAAGAGACCCAGTACTTC

j_gene: TRBJ2-3
v_gene: TRBV19
d_gene: TRBD1
abundance: .
CDR3aa: CASSMRGPGFSNTDTQYF
CDR3nt: TGTGCCAGTAGTATGAGGGGGCCGGGGTTTAGTAACACAGATACGCAGTATTTT

j_gene: TRBJ2-3
v_gene: TRBV10-1
d_gene: .
abundance: few
CDR3aa: CASSDRSTDTQYF
CDR3nt: TGCGCCAGCAGTGACCGGTCCACAGATACGCAGTATTTT

j_gene: TRBJ1-5
v_gene: TRBV5-6
d_gene: .
abundance: .
CDR3aa: CASSLWAGANQPQHF
CDR3nt: TGTGCCAGCAGCTTGTGGGCAGGGGCTAATCAGCCCCAGCATTTT

j_gene: TRBJ1-5
v_gene: TRBV10-3
d_gene: TRBD1
abundance: .
CDR3aa: CAISEGRGGEQPQHF
CDR3nt: TGTGCCATCAGTGAGGGGCGAGGGGGCGAGCAGCCCCAGCATTTT

j_gene: TRBJ2-7
v_gene: TRBV7-9
d_gene: .
abundance: .
CDR3aa: CSSSPLSYEQYF
CDR3nt: TGTTCCAGCAGCCCCCTCTCCTACGAGCAGTACTTC

j_gene: TRBJ2-1
v_gene: TRBV7-9
d_gene: TRBD1
abundance: .
CDR3aa: CSSSPRQGASYNEQFF
CDR3nt: TGTTCCAGCAGCCCCCGACAGGGGGCTAGCTACAATGAGCAGTTCTTC

j_gene: TRBJ2-2
v_gene: TRBV28
d_gene: TRBD2
abundance: .
CDR3aa: CASSFFSGRTFTGELFF
CDR3nt: TGTGCCAGCAGTTTTTTTAGCGGGAGAACTTTCACCGGGGAGCTGTTTTTT

j_gene: TRBJ2-5
v_gene: TRBV28
d_gene: .
abundance: .
CDR3aa: CASRIPGGKQETQYF
CDR3nt: TGTGCCAGCAGAATCCCAGGAGGCAAGCAAGAGACCCAGTACTTC

j_gene: TRBJ1-1
v_gene: TRBV15
d_gene: .
abundance: once
CDR3aa: CATSRAPTTEAFF
CDR3nt: TGTGCCACCAGCAGAGCTCCTACCACTGAAGCTTTCTTT

j_gene: TRBJ2-1
v_gene: TRBV28
d_gene: TRBD1
abundance: few
CDR3aa: CASSIPTPGGQFF
CDR3nt: TGTGCCAGCAGTATCCCTACGCCAGGGGGGCAGTTCTTC

j_gene: TRBJ2-7
v_gene: TRBV10-1
d_gene: .
abundance: .
CDR3aa: CASRPTSVGEQYF
CDR3nt: TGCGCCAGCAGACCTACTAGTGTCGGCGAGCAGTACTTC

j_gene: TRBJ2-7
v_gene: TRBV30
d_gene: .
abundance: .
CDR3aa: CAWSVRLEQYF
CDR3nt: TGTGCCTGGAGTGTAAGACTCGAGCAGTACTTC

j_gene: TRBJ2-2
v_gene: TRBV30
d_gene: TRBD2
abundance: .
CDR3aa: CAWRRLAGNTGELFF
CDR3nt: TGTGCCTGGAGACGGCTAGCGGGTAACACCGGGGAGCTGTTTTTT

j_gene: TRBJ1-2
v_gene: TRBV25-1
d_gene: .
abundance: .
CDR3aa: CASSEYSGVRDGYTF
CDR3nt: TGTGCCAGCAGTGAATACTCGGGAGTTCGCGATGGCTACACCTTC

j_gene: TRBJ2-1
v_gene: TRBV5-6
d_gene: TRBD2
abundance: .
CDR3aa: CASSLPSGQAYNEQFF
CDR3nt: TGTGCCAGCAGCCTTCCTAGCGGGCAGGCCTACAATGAGCAGTTCTTC

j_gene: TRBJ2-1
v_gene: TRBV27
d_gene: TRBD2
abundance: .
CDR3aa: CASSLRLAGAGSYNEQFF
CDR3nt: TGTGCCAGCAGTTTAAGACTAGCGGGAGCGGGCTCCTACAATGAGCAGTTCTTC

j_gene: TRBJ1-2
v_gene: TRBV9
d_gene: .
abundance: .
CDR3aa: CASSVAPYGGNYGYTF
CDR3nt: TGTGCCAGCAGCGTAGCCCCATACGGAGGGAACTATGGCTACACCTTC

j_gene: TRBJ2-1
v_gene: TRBV11-2
d_gene: TRBD1
abundance: .
CDR3aa: CASSSYRGSYNEQFF
CDR3nt: TGTGCCAGCAGCTCGTACAGGGGCTCCTACAATGAGCAGTTCTTC

j_gene: TRBJ2-1
v_gene: TRBV6-8
d_gene: .
abundance: .
CDR3aa: CASSQRETGDVLGNEQFF
CDR3nt: TGTGCCAGCAGCCAAAGGGAGACAGGCGATGTATTAGGAAATGAGCAGTTCTTC

j_gene: TRBJ2-1
v_gene: TRBV4-2
d_gene: .
abundance: .
CDR3aa: CASSQETHLLYNEQFF
CDR3nt: TGTGCCAGCAGCCAAGAAACCCACCTACTCTACAATGAGCAGTTCTTC

j_gene: TRBJ2-5
v_gene: TRBV18
d_gene: .
abundance: .
CDR3aa: CASSTTGETQYF
CDR3nt: TGTGCCAGCTCAACCACGGGGGAGACCCAGTACTTC